Listed here is a single T cell receptor (beta chain). Its antigen remains unidentified. No per-base quality is available; no much larger clone lies one base away. The data belong to a study of blood T cell repertoires in COVID-19 (dated by TCRdb to 2020 to 2021). Concerning the study at large: The collaborator samples originated in the United States, Italy and Spain and spanned the acute and convalescent phases of COVID-19. Where available, HLA class I and class II types were taken from metadata supplied by the sample provider and were not determined by assay-based typing. Samples came from the ongoing ImmuneRACE study (first 160 participants) plus 1,254 subjects from 6 global collaborators. Deeply sampled blood TCRbeta repertoires from subjects exposed to, actively infected with, or recovered from COVID-19 were included in the dataset. The repertoires were released in a freely available public database meant as a resource for research on the immune response to SARS-CoV-2. The prospective study material was composed of cDNA or gDNA derived from T cells, B-cell-depleted T cells, or PBMCs. Sample metadata almost always included a de-identified subject ID, COVID-19 status, age in years and sex.

TCRbeta CDR3 regions were amplified from genomic DNA by means of the immunoSEQ Assay, a bias-controlled multiplex PCR. The published analysis was carried out like this. Nucleated cell counts per sample were estimated from amplification of reference gene primers within the assay. Sequence reads were collapsed and filtered to measure the absolute abundance of every unique TCRbeta CDR3 rearrangement. For each sample, productive Simpson clonality was calculated as the square root of Simpson's diversity index over productive rearrangements. As stored in TCRdb, this immuneACCESS dataset retains in-frame rearrangements with V and J assigned. A fraction of the clones does not appear; measured against another copy, unresolved V genes explain less than half of the discrepancy, and the remainder lacks a known reason. V, J and clone size are taken as reported in that table, and D and trimming were inferred from the DNA itself. In this sample the table shows 330,000 or so clones, approximately 89% of which occur a single time. The ten largest clones add up to around 3.9% of the sample.

There are 17 amino acids in the CDR3, from cysteine to phenylalanine inclusive. The CDR3 DNA has 51 bases and is translated from base 1. Trimmed from V: 2 bases; trimmed from J: 0 bases; junction bases lacking a gene match: 8. For CDR1 and CDR2, the germline V gene lists MDHEN and SYDVKM. At one collaborating source in Seattle, patients were enrolled during active infection and were followed longitudinally through the course of disease. The collaborating institutions used their own protocols to collect whole blood in K2EDTA tubes. For TCRbeta analysis, collaborators shipped samples in one of three forms: frozen whole blood, isolated PBMCs, or DNA extracted from either of those sample types. The investigation overall reported the following: How much clinical and demographic metadata was included differed by source and by participant, and the metadata was provided uncurated.

This chain is built from TRBV28 and TRBJ2-3, and 7 junction bases match TRBD2. Sequenced material: peripheral blood. This sequence was found in a woman aged 55-69 years with COVID-19, enrolled during active disease. The DNA sequence is TGTGCCAGCAGTTTACTCGTGTTAGCGGGTAGCACAGATACGCAGTATTTT. Its protein is CASSLLVLAGSTDTQYF.